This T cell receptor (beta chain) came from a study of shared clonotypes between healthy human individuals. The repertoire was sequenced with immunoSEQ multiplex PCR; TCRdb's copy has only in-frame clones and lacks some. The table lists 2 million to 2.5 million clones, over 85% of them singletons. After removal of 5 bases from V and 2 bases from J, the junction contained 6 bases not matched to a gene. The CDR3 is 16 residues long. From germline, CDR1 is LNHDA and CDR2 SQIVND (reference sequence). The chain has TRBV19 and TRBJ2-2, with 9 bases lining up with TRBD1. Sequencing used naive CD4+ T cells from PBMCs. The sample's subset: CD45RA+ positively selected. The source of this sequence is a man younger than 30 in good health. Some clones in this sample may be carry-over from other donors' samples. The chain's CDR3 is CASSPGTGHNTGELFF. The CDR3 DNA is TGTGCCAGTAGTCCGGGGACAGGGCATAACACCGGGGAGCTGTTTTTT. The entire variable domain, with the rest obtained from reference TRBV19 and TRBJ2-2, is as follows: DGGITQSPKYLFRKEGQNVTLSCEQNLNHDAMYWYRQDPGQGLRLIYYSQIVNDFQKGDIAEGYSVSREKKESFPLTVTSAQKNPTAFYLCASSPGTGHNTGELFFGEGSRLTVL.